This passage covers 18 T cell receptor beta chains from one sample sequenced in a study of T cell repertoires in ileal Crohn's disease. Time point here: neoterminal ileum biopsy at postoperative endoscopy, about 6 months after surgery. Clones were read by immunoSEQ multiplex PCR, and TCRdb kept only the in-frame ones, dropping some. The sample holds under 12,000 clones, 60% to 85% seen once. The material sequenced was ileal tissue. These TCRs come from an adult with Crohn's disease.

The chain has TRBV10-3 and TRBJ2-3; D remains unclear. V was cut by 3 bases and J by 4 bases, with 8 bases left in between. This CDR3 contains 13 residues. Germline V gene lookup returns CDR1 ENHRY and CDR2 SYGVKD. The CDR3 DNA is TGTGCCATCAGTGATAGTACAGCAGATACGCAGTATTTT. Amino acid sequence: CAISDSTADTQYF.

The chain links TRBV6-1 to TRBJ1-1; 7 nucleotides agree with TRBD1. Germline trimming cut 8 bases from V and 7 bases from J; bases unmatched to any gene: 4. This CDR3 is 11 amino acids long. CDR1 is MNHNS and CDR2 is SASEGT in the germline V gene. CDR3 sequence (DNA): TGTGCCAGCTGGACAGGTTATGAAGCTTTCTTT. Amino acid sequence: CASWTGYEAFF.

The rearrangement uses TRBV5-1 and TRBJ2-3; 7 bases fit TRBD2. The CDR3 extends over 17 amino acids. The ends lost 2 bases at V and 0 bases at J; junction bases unmatched: 9. Germline V CDR1 and CDR2: SGHRS, YFSETQ. CDR3 in DNA: TGCGCCAGCAGCTTAGGACTAGGACGGACTAGCACAGATACGCAGTATTTT. Amino acid sequence: CASSLGLGRTSTDTQYF.

The V and J genes are TRBV5-1 and TRBJ1-3; a possible D gene is TRBD1 (6 bases). The CDR3 contains 16 residues. Per germline, CDR1 SGHRS and CDR2 YFSETQ. Deletions cut 0 bases from V and 8 bases from J, with 18 bases between. CDR3 loop: CASSLAGTSQEDTIYF. CDR3 in DNA: TGCGCCAGCAGCTTGGCCGGGACAAGCCAAGAGGACACCATATATTTT.

The rearrangement links TRBV4-1 to TRBJ2-1; D is perhaps TRBD1 (6 bases). Germline values: CDR1 MGHRA, CDR2 YSYEKL. V dropped 0 bases and J dropped 7 bases, with 16 bases sitting between them. The CDR3 is made up of 16 amino acids. The CDR3 loop is CASSQDLTARGNEQFF. The CDR3 bases are TGCGCCAGCAGCCAAGATCTGACAGCGAGGGGGAATGAGCAGTTCTTC.

The DNA for the CDR3 is TGTGCCAGCAGTAAACAGCACAGGGGTGTGACTGAAGCTTTCTTT. Protein product: CASSKQHRGVTEAFF. The chain recombines TRBV27 with TRBJ1-1; 7 bases fit TRBD1. Germline V gene sequence: CDR1 MNHEY, CDR2 SMNVEV (reference sequence). V gave up 5 bases and J gave up 5 bases; unmatched junction bases: 11. The CDR3 runs to 15 residues.

This clone appeared once. Here the CDR3 DNA reads TGCGCCAGCAGAACACAGGGAATCGGCACTGAAGCTTTCTTT. It codes for CASRTQGIGTEAFF. The chain carries TRBV5-1 and TRBJ1-1; D might be TRBD1 (6 bases). The germline gives CDR1 SGHRS, CDR2 YFSETQ. V lost 5 bases and J 4 bases, leaving 15 bases between the germline ends. This CDR3 spans 14 amino acids. The full variable domain, with the rest looked up from reference TRBV5-1 and TRBJ1-1, is KAGVTQTPRYLIKTRGQQVTLSCSPISGHRSVSWYQQTPGQGLQFLFEYFSETQRNKGNFPGRFSGRQFSNSRSEMNVSTLELGDSALYLCASRTQGIGTEAFFGQGTRLTVV.

This chain uses TRBV30 with TRBJ1-4; a possible D gene is TRBD1 (5 bases). V was trimmed by 6 bases and J by 8 bases, leaving 13 bases between them. The CDR3 is made up of 12 amino acids. Germline V lookup: CDR1 GTSNPN, CDR2 SVGIG (reference sequence). The CDR3 here is CACRRGNEKLFF. The DNA of the CDR3 is TGTGCCTGTCGTAGGGGCAACGAAAAACTGTTTTTT.

The V gene is TRBV4-1, the J gene TRBJ2-5, with 7 bases aligning to TRBD1. The germline V gene encodes CDR1 MGHRA and CDR2 YSYEKL. The J segment lost 0 bases and the V segment lost 5 bases, leaving 6 bases of the junction unmatched. The CDR3 covers 15 residues. CDR3 sequence (DNA): TGCGCCAGCAGCTCGGGACAGCTGTACCAAGAGACCCAGTACTTC. Translated: CASSSGQLYQETQYF.

This chain joins TRBV4-1 and TRBJ2-1; 9 positions agree with TRBD1. Germline V gives CDR1 MGHRA, CDR2 YSYEKL. V dropped 6 bases and J dropped 8; count of bases not matched to a gene: 5. The CDR3 consists of 13 residues. The CDR3 DNA reads as TGCGCCAGCAGTCGGGACAGGGCGGATGAGCAGTTCTTC. Translation gives CASSRDRADEQFF.

The J gene is TRBJ2-3, the V gene TRBV6-4; 11 bases fit TRBD2. V was pared by 0 bases and J by 6 bases, with 2 bases of the junction left unmatched. This CDR3 contains 15 residues. The V gene's germline CDR1 is MRHNA and CDR2 SNTAGT. The CDR3: CASSDSSGGADTQYF. In nucleotides, the CDR3 is TGTGCCAGCAGTGACTCTAGCGGGGGGGCCGATACGCAGTATTTT.

The rearrangement links TRBV10-3 to TRBJ2-3; perhaps TRBD2 as D (5 bases). CDR1 is ENHRY and CDR2 is SYGVKD in the germline V gene. V lost 2 bases and J lost 2, with 11 bases in between. The CDR3 covers 15 residues. The CDR3 DNA reads as TGTGCCATCAGTGAGCCCCGGACTTCCACAGATACGCAGTATTTT. Its translation: CAISEPRTSTDTQYF.

J is TRBJ2-1 and V is TRBV6-5, with 9 bases fitting TRBD1. The germline CDR1 and CDR2 sequences are MNHEY and SVGAGI. This CDR3 spans 14 amino acids. Trimming cost V 4 bases and J 9 bases; bases outside gene matches: 7. The CDR3 sequence is CASSFGQGRVEQFF. The CDR3 DNA is TGTGCCAGCAGTTTCGGACAGGGGAGGGTTGAGCAGTTCTTC.

This rearrangement joins TRBV27 to TRBJ1-5, with D possibly being TRBD1 (5 bases). The CDR3 contains 12 residues. V lost 5 bases, J lost 9 bases, and 11 bases lay in between. Germline CDR1 reads MNHEY; CDR2 reads SMNVEV (reference sequence). The CDR3 sequence: CASSPPGGPQHF. The CDR3 DNA reads TGTGCCAGCAGTCCACCGGGGGGGCCCCAGCATTTT.

This chain joins TRBV10-2 and TRBJ2-7; 9 nucleotides match TRBD1. CDR3 size: 13 residues. Looked up from germline, CDR1 is WSHSY and CDR2 is SAAADI. The V gene end was trimmed by 9 bases and the J gene end by 2 bases; junction bases not matched to a gene: 5. The DNA for the CDR3 is TGCGCCAGTAGGACAGGGGTTACCTACGAGCAGTACTTC. Translation: CASRTGVTYEQYF.

The chain has TRBV28 and TRBJ1-4; 9 bases are shared with TRBD1. V lost 6 bases and J lost 8; bases outside the gene matches: 10. Per germline, CDR1 MDHEN and CDR2 SYDVKM. The CDR3 runs 15 residues. In DNA, the CDR3 is TGTGCCAGCAGCCGAAGGACAGGGGTTAGCGAAAAACTGTTTTTT. It is translated as CASSRRTGVSEKLFF. Based on the CDR3 plus reference TRBV28 and TRBJ1-4, the full variable domain is DVKVTQSSRYLVKRTGEKVFLECVQDMDHENMFWYRQDPGLGLRLIYFSYDVKMKEKGDIPEGYSVSREKKERFSLILESASTNQTSMYLCASSRRTGVSEKLFFGSGTQLSVL.

The gene calls are TRBV6-1 and TRBJ2-1, with 7 nucleotides matching TRBD1. Germline values: CDR1 MNHNS, CDR2 SASEGT. J was trimmed by 8 bases and V by 4 bases; bases with no gene match: 8. The CDR3 has 14 amino acids. The CDR3 region has the DNA TGTGCCAGCAGTGGACAGGGTACCCTCCATGAGCAGTTCTTC. As protein: CASSGQGTLHEQFF.

The chain has TRBV6-1 and TRBJ1-1; the D gene is possibly TRBD1 (6 bases). Germline CDR1 and CDR2: MNHNS and SASEGT. The CDR3 covers 12 residues. Trimming left V 7 bases short and J 10 bases short, with 16 bases between. The chain's CDR3 is CASTSSVRGAFF. The CDR3 nucleotides are TGTGCCAGCACCTCAAGCGTCAGGGGAGCTTTCTTT.